The 4 T cell receptor beta chains below all came from one sample that was sequenced in a study. TCRdb re-derived calls from the RT-PCR reads in MiXCR, one entry per CDR3 protein. This table holds about 700,000 distinct CDR3 sequences, approximately 15% found once. Input material: memory CD4+ T cells from blood. The receptors here all came from a female donor in good health, serving as a healthy control.

Many counts were recorded for this clonotype. This chain uses TRBV6-2 or TRBV6-3 with TRBJ2-1; 12 nucleotides line up with TRBD2. The trim removed 7 bases at V and 6 bases at J, leaving 4 bases unmatched. The CDR3 has 14 residues. The germline V gene encodes CDR1 MNHEY and CDR2 SVGEGT. The CDR3 region is CASTRLAGANEQFF. The CDR3 DNA is TGTGCCAGCACCCGACTAGCGGGGGCCAATGAGCAGTTCTTC.

This clonotype came up a few times. The V call is TRBV7-9, the J call TRBJ1-1; TRBD1 agrees at 8 bases. The trim removed 3 bases at V and 3 bases at J, leaving 3 bases unmatched. This CDR3 is built from 14 residues. Germline CDR1 reads SEHNR; CDR2 reads FQNEAQ (reference sequence). The CDR3 DNA is TGTGCCAGCAGCTTCAGGGGGCTAGACACTGAAGCTTTCTTT. Protein product: CASSFRGLDTEAFF.

This clonotype was seen many times. The chain uses TRBV4-1 and TRBJ1-5; 8 bases map to TRBD1. In germline, CDR1 is MGHRA, CDR2 YSYEKL. Losses at the gene ends were 1 base for V and 6 bases for J; bases not matched to a gene: 8. The CDR3 totals 16 residues. The CDR3 DNA is TGCGCCAGCAGCCAAGTCTTGGCCAGGGGGCCTCAGCCCCAGCATTTT. Translating it yields CASSQVLARGPQPQHF.

V usage is TRBV4-3 and J usage is TRBJ1-2; D might be TRBD1 (6 bases). CDR3 size: 17 residues. V lost 0 bases and J lost 5, with 19 bases in between. The V gene's germline CDR1 is LGHNA and CDR2 YSLEER. Here the CDR3 reads CASSQEGIGRGSYGYTF. CDR3 nucleotides: TGCGCCAGCAGCCAAGAAGGTATAGGCAGGGGATCTTATGGCTACACCTTC.